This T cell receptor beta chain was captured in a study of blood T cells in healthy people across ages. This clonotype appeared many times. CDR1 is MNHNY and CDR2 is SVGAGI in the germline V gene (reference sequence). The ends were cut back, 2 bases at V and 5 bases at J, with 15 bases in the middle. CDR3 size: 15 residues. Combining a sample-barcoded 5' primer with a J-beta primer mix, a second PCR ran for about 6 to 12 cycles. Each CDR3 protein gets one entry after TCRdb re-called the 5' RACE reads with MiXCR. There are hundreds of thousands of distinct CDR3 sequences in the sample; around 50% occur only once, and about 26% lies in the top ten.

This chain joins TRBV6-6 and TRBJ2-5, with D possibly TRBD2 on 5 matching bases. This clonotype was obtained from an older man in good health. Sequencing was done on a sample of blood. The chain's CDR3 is CASSYGGRTGETQYF. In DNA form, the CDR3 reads TGTGCCAGCAGTTACGGCGGCCGAACGGGGGAGACCCAGTACTTC.